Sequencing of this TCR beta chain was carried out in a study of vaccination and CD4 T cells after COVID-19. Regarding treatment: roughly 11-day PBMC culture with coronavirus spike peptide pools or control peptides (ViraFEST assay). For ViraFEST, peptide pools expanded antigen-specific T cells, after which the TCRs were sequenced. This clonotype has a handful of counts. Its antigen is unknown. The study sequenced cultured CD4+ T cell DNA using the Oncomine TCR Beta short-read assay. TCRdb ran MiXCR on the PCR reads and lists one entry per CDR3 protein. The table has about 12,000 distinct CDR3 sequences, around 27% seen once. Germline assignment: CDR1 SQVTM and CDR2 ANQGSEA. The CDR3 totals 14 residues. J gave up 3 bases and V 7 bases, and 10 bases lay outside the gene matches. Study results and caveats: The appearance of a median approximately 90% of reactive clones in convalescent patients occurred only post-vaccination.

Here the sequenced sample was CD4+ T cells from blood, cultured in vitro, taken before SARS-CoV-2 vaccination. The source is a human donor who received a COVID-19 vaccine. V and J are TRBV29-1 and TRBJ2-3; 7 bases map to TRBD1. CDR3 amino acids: CSARRQGRTDTQYF. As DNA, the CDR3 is TGCAGCGCCCGACGACAGGGTCGGACAGATACGCAGTATTTT.